This paragraph covers one T cell receptor beta chain sequence. The data originate from a study of PD-1 blockade in classical Hodgkin lymphoma. Time point here: cycle 4 day 1 (C4D1), after less than 7 weeks of nivolumab. Every patient had relapsed following autologous stem cell transplantation, and cohorts differed in brentuximab vedotin exposure. The method was immunoSEQ multiplex PCR; TCRdb's version includes in-frame clones alone and lacks a portion of them. The sample has 90,000 to 100,000 clones, around 80% seen once. The CDR3 runs to 14 residues. Trimming removed 3 bases from V and 4 bases from J; junction bases left unmatched: 3. Germline assignment: CDR1 SGHKS and CDR2 YYEKEE (reference sequence).

This specimen consisted of peripheral blood mononuclear cells (PBMCs), obtained before the fourth cycle of nivolumab. The origin of this receptor is a human donor with classical Hodgkin lymphoma. The V and J genes are TRBV5-5 and TRBJ2-7; 11 bases line up with TRBD1. The DNA of the CDR3 is TGTGCCAGCAGCTGGGACAGGGGGACGTACGAGCAGTACTTC. Translating gives CASSWDRGTYEQYF.